Listed here are 21 T cell receptor beta chains from one sample, sequenced in a study of response to subunit inactivated influenza vaccine. TCRdb passed the RT-PCR reads through MiXCR, listing each CDR3 protein once. The sample consists of 500,000 or so distinct CDR3 sequences, approximately 16% of them appearing once. Sample: CD4+ T cells sorted from PBMCs, taken less than 30 months after vaccination. These receptors were taken from a man aged 45 to 70 who received an inactivated influenza vaccine.

J is TRBJ2-3 and V is TRBV9; weak D call: TRBD2 (6 bases). Germline V lookup: CDR1 SGDLS, CDR2 YYNGEE. V was cut by 5 bases and J by 1 base, with 26 bases left in between. The CDR3 consists of 19 residues. CDR3 loop: CASSQKHRGGATGTDTQYF. Here the CDR3 DNA reads TGTGCCAGCAGTCAAAAGCATCGGGGCGGGGCGACGGGCACAGATACGCAGTATTTT.

This clonotype was counted at least ten times. The V gene is TRBV29-1, the J gene TRBJ2-3; 13 nucleotides line up with TRBD2. Germline trimming cut 8 bases from V and 4 bases from J; bases unmatched to any gene: 6. CDR1 is SQVTM, CDR2 ANQGSEA, per germline. This CDR3 spans 14 amino acids. CDR3 amino acids: CSFRTSGSPDTQYF. DNA of the CDR3: TGCAGCTTCCGGACTAGCGGGAGTCCAGATACGCAGTATTTT.

The chain links TRBV6-1 to TRBJ1-2, with a weak D call TRBD1 (5 bases). The CDR3 runs 16 residues. Between the trimmed V and J ends, which lost 3 bases and 6 bases, there was a span of 20 bases. CDR1 is MNHNS, CDR2 SASEGT, per germline. The CDR3 region has the DNA TGTGCCAGCAGTGACCCCCGCAAGGCGGGGGTGAATGGCTACACCTTC. Translation: CASSDPRKAGVNGYTF.

At least ten counts were recorded for this clonotype. The chain employs TRBV29-1 and TRBJ1-2; no reliable D call. Trimming shortened V by 1 base and J by 0 bases, and 9 bases separated the two germline ends. Germline-derived CDR1 and CDR2 are SQVTM and ANQGSEA. The CDR3 has 14 residues. CDR3 residues: CSVEGVGANYGYTF. The DNA for the CDR3 is TGCAGCGTTGAAGGGGTAGGCGCTAACTATGGCTACACCTTC.

This clonotype was detected only a few times. The rearrangement links TRBV5-1 to TRBJ2-4; D is tentatively TRBD1 or TRBD2 (6 bases each). Germline values: CDR1 SGHRS, CDR2 YFSETQ. The CDR3 loop spans 13 amino acids. Between the trimmed V and J ends, which lost 0 bases and 8 bases, there was a span of 9 bases. The CDR3 sequence: CASSLGGGHIQYF. CDR3 nucleotides: TGCGCCAGCAGCTTGGGAGGGGGGCACATTCAGTACTTC.

The V call is TRBV19, the J call TRBJ2-1, with TRBD2 matching 7 bases. The CDR3 is 14 residues long. Unmatched junction bases numbered 9, after V lost 5 bases and J lost 8 bases. Germline V gives CDR1 LNHDA, CDR2 SQIVND (reference sequence). The CDR3 DNA reads as TGTGCCAGTAGTGTGACTAGCACGGGCGATGAGCAGTTCTTC. Its protein product is CASSVTSTGDEQFF.

This clonotype occurred many times. The chain is built from TRBV10-3 and TRBJ2-3; 7 bases align to TRBD2. The CDR3 runs to 14 residues. The germline CDR1 and CDR2 sequences are ENHRY and SYGVKD. The V and J ends lost 4 bases and 6 bases, in that order; junction bases with no gene match: 7. The CDR3 protein is CAISAAGVGDTQYF. The CDR3 DNA sequence: TGTGCCATCAGTGCGGCGGGGGTGGGTGATACGCAGTATTTT.

The chain combines TRBV10-3 with TRBJ1-3, with a tentative D call TRBD1 (6 bases). V shed 10 bases and J shed 3 bases, with 10 bases lying between them. Germline V gene data show CDR1 as ENHRY and CDR2 as SYGVKD. The length of the CDR3 is 12 residues. The CDR3 is CATRGGGNTIYF. For the CDR3, the DNA is TGTGCCACCCGAGGGGGTGGAAACACCATATATTTT.

This clonotype was recorded at least ten times. This chain joins TRBV4-3 and TRBJ2-3; D uncertain. Deletions cut 3 bases from V and 6 bases from J, with 10 bases between. The CDR3 runs to 13 residues. CDR1 is LGHNA and CDR2 is YSLEER in the germline V gene. Written as DNA, the CDR3 is TGCGCCAGCAGCCAGAAACGCCGGGATACGCAGTATTTT. Residues: CASSQKRRDTQYF.

The chain has TRBV10-3 and TRBJ2-7; either TRBD1 or TRBD2 may supply D (5 bases each). The germline CDR1 and CDR2 sequences are ENHRY and SYGVKD. The V and J ends lost 7 bases and 3 bases respectively, with 19 bases between them. The CDR3 spans 15 residues. CDR3 coding DNA: TGTGCCATCATCATGACAGTGAGGGGAATCTACGAGCAGTACTTC. This codes for CAIIMTVRGIYEQYF.

This clonotype was picked up a small number of times. The chain employs TRBV4-3 and TRBJ2-1; tentatively, D is TRBD2 (6 bases). V dropped 0 bases and J dropped 4 bases, with 16 bases sitting between them. This CDR3 is 17 amino acids long. The V gene's germline CDR1 is LGHNA and CDR2 YSLEER. The CDR3 coding sequence is TGCGCCAGCAGCCAAGATCCCAACGGGAGATCGTACAATGAGCAGTTCTTC. It yields the protein CASSQDPNGRSYNEQFF.

This clonotype has just a few counts. CDR3 loop: CATNRGGLNNYGYTF. The CDR3 DNA sequence: TGTGCCACAAATCGGGGGGGCCTCAATAACTATGGCTACACCTTC. The genes are TRBV5-6 and TRBJ1-2, with a possible D match to TRBD1 (6 bases). There are 15 residues in the CDR3. Trimming cost V 9 bases and J 1 base, with 19 bases left between them. In germline, CDR1 is SGHDT, CDR2 YYEEEE.

Turning to this clonotype: At one boundary the junction diverges from the germline segment, which might be a read error. The chain is built from TRBV7-2 and TRBJ2-3; a possible D gene is TRBD2 (5 bases). This CDR3 spans 15 amino acids. Germline-derived CDR1 and CDR2 are SGHTA and FQGNSA. The CDR3 DNA reads TGTGCCAGCAGCCTAGCAGTGTCTAGCACAGATACGCAGTATTTT. Protein product: CASSLAVSSTDTQYF.

This clonotype has just a few counts. The chain links TRBV7-2 to TRBJ2-5; possible D gene TRBD2, 6 bases. Per germline, CDR1 SGHTA and CDR2 FQGNSA. CDR3 length: 14 amino acids. V dropped 1 base and J dropped 6 bases, with 12 bases sitting between them. The CDR3 sequence is CASSLVEGGKTQYF. In DNA, the CDR3 is TGTGCCAGCAGCTTAGTTGAGGGAGGAAAGACCCAGTACTTC.

This clonotype was recorded a few times. The chain is built from TRBV12-3 or TRBV12-4 and TRBJ2-1; D is undetermined. CDR3 length: 12 residues. The V and J ends lost 8 bases and 3 bases respectively, with 8 bases between them. As DNA, the CDR3 is TGTGCCAGCTCAAGGCGCTACAATGAGCAGTTCTTC. Translating it yields CASSRRYNEQFF.

A remark on this clonotype: The junction does not match germline at one end; this may be a read error. This chain joins TRBV7-2 and TRBJ2-7, with D hard to call. CDR1 and CDR2 (germline): SGHTA, FQGNSA. The CDR3 covers 13 residues. Here the CDR3 DNA reads TGTGCCAGCAACTTAGTGCAAGCCGGGGAGCAGTACTTC. Translated, it gives CASNLVQAGEQYF.

The chain is built from TRBV4-1 and TRBJ1-1; no clear D. The CDR3 is 12 amino acids. Trimming removed 2 bases from V and 5 bases from J, with 6 bases in between. CDR1 and CDR2 (germline): MGHRA, YSYEKL. CDR3 in amino acids: CASSQMRTEAFF. The CDR3 DNA reads as TGCGCCAGCAGCCAAATGAGGACTGAAGCTTTCTTT.

This clonotype has only a few counts. V is TRBV28 and J is TRBJ2-7; 8 positions agree with TRBD2. Germline V gene lookup returns CDR1 MDHEN and CDR2 SYDVKM. The V segment lost 0 bases and the J segment 2 bases; nucleotides outside the gene matches: 12. The CDR3 is 18 amino acids. Here the CDR3 reads CASSLWLKEREPTYEQYF. The DNA of the CDR3 is TGTGCCAGCAGTTTATGGCTGAAAGAGCGGGAGCCGACCTACGAGCAGTACTTC.

This clonotype has only a few counts. This sequence joins TRBV15 and TRBJ1-3; 7 bases match TRBD1. Germline V gene lookup returns CDR1 LNHNV and CDR2 YYDKDF (reference sequence). V lost 5 bases, J lost 4 bases, and 8 bases stayed unmatched. The CDR3 sequence is 15 residues long. CDR3 sequence reads: CATSSDRVSGNTIYF. DNA for the CDR3: TGTGCCACCAGCTCCGACAGGGTCTCAGGAAACACCATATATTTT.

This clonotype was seen a handful of times. V gene TRBV15 combines with J gene TRBJ2-3; D remains ambiguous. CDR1 and CDR2 (germline): LNHNV, YYDKDF (reference sequence). There are 13 residues in the CDR3. Trimming left V 0 bases short and J 8 bases short, with 9 bases between. The CDR3 region has the DNA TGTGCCACCAGCAGAGATCCGCAAGGTACGCAGTATTTT. It yields the protein CATSRDPQGTQYF. Supplemented by reference TRBV15 and TRBJ2-3, the full variable domain reads DAMVIQNPRYQVTQFGKPVTLSCSQTLNHNVMYWYQQKSSQAPKLLFHYYDKDFNNEADTPDNFQSRRPNTSFCFLDIRSPGLGDTAMYLCATSRDPQGTQYFGPGTRLTVL.

This chain joins TRBV4-2 and TRBJ1-5; D unclear. CDR3 length equals 20 residues. Germline values: CDR1 LGHNA, CDR2 YNFKEQ. Trimming cost V 1 base and J 0 bases, with 22 bases left between them. The CDR3 DNA follows: TGTGCCAGCAGCCAAGTTGAGAGTTTTAGGAGGGAAGGTAGCAATCAGCCCCAGCATTTT. Translation gives CASSQVESFRREGSNQPQHF.